The source of this TCR beta chain is a study of T cell repertoires in cytomegalovirus infection (dated by TCRdb to between 2018 and 2020). In the study overall: Alongside well-studied HLA-B-restricted epitopes, the peptide stimulations were aimed at recently identified HLA-C-restricted CMV epitopes, whose presentation resists viral immunomodulation. Because public TCR beta signatures pointed to carriage of CMV infection together with the matching HLA type, the HLA type of each donor mattered for the analysis. Broader findings and caveats from the paper: The ex vivo response was dominated by HLA-C-restricted CMV-specific TCR beta clonotypes, and the single most frequent clonotype in two of eight donors was supplied by these HLA-C-restricted clonotypes. Cumulative frequency of public TCR beta family members discriminated carriers of CMV infection plus the relevant HLA type in this cohort and an independent approximately 360-donor cohort.

Per the publication, the treatment or condition label means: in vitro stimulation with specific CMV peptide epitopes to enrich CMV-specific T cells. For this clonotype: Its antigen is still unknown. Base quality data are lacking; no much larger clone is found one base away.

The sequencer listed for this sample is Illumina HiSeq 1500. TCRdb reran the public reads through fastp at Q25 and MiXCR, keeping productive beta chains. CDR3 protein sequences are deduplicated, and each keeps its most common genes and DNA. In all, the sample holds 450,000 to 600,000 distinct CDR3 sequences, and roughly a third of those were seen once. 17% of the sample lies in the top ten. The receptor's source is a human donor in good health (CMV status not recorded). Some clones in this sample may be carry-over from other donors' samples. The specimen was cultured PBMCs, collected from culture after CMV antigen stimulation.

The CDR3 reads as follows: CSARDRGLYNEQFF. The sequenced DNA: TGCAGTGCTAGAGATCGTGGACTATACAATGAGCAGTTCTTC. Recombination connected TRBV20-1 to TRBJ2-1, and the D gene may be TRBD2, 6 bases matching. V and J are truncated by 0 bases and 4 bases respectively, leaving an intervening sequence of 10 bases. The CDR3 starts with the cysteine, ends with the phenylalanine, and has 14 residues. Just CDR3 DNA is preserved here, 42 bases in frame from base 1. CDR1 and CDR2, looked up from the germline V gene (reference sequence), are DFQATT and SNEGSKA.